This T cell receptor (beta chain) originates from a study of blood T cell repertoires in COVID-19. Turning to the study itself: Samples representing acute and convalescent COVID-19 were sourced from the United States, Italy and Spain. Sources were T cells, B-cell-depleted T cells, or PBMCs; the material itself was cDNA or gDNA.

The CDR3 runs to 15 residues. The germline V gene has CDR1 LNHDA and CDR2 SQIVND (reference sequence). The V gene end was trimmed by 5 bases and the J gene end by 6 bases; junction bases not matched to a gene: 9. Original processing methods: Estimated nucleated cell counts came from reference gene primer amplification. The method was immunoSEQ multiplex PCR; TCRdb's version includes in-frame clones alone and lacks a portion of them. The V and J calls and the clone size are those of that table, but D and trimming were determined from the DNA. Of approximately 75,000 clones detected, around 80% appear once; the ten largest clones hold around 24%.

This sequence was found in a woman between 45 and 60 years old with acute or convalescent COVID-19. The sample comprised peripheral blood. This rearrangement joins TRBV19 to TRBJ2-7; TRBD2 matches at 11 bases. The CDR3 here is CASSGRTSGRSEQYF. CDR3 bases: TGTGCCAGTAGTGGAAGAACTAGCGGGAGAAGCGAGCAGTACTTC.